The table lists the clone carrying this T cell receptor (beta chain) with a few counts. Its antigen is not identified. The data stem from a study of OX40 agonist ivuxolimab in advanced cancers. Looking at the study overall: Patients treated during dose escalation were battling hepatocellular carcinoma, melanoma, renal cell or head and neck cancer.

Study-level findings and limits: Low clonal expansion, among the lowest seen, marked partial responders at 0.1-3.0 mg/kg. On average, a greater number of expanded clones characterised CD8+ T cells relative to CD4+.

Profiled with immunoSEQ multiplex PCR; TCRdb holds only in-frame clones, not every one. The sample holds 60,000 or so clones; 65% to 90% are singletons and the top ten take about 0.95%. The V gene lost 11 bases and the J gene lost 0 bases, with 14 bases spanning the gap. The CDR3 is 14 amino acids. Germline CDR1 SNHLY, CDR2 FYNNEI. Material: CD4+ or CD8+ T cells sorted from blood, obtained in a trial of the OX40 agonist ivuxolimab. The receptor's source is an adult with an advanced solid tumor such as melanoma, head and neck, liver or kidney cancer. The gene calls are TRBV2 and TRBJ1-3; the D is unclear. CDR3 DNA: TGTGCCGGCACGGAGGACCACTCTGGAAACACCATATATTTT. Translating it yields CAGTEDHSGNTIYF. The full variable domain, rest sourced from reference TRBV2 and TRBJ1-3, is EPEVTQTPSHQVTQMGQEVILRCVPISNHLYFYWYRQILGQKVEFLVSFYNNEISEKSEIFDDQFSVERPDGSNFTLKIRSTKLEDSAMYFCAGTEDHSGNTIYFGEGSWLTVV.